The entry below describes one T cell receptor beta chain. What it binds is unknown. The sample comes from a study of blood T cells in healthy people across ages. Next came a second PCR, run for about 7 to 12 cycles, which used a sample-barcoded 5' primer along with a J-beta primer mix. TCRdb used MiXCR to reprocess the 5' RACE reads, holding one entry per CDR3 protein. The top ten hold 10% to 15% of the sample, which has approximately 1,000,000 distinct CDR3 sequences, more than 30% seen once. This CDR3 has 15 residues. With 6 bases removed from V and 5 bases from J, the gap between germline ends came to 19 bases. Germline V CDR1 and CDR2: ENHRY, SYGVKD. Donor samples were obtained from healthy Caucasian individuals from Russia, aged 6 to 90. Isolating PBMCs gave at least 6 million of these cells per sample. Study-wide findings and caveats: A strong correlation between TCR beta diversity and naive T cell percentage was seen. With donor CMV status unknown, expanded clonotype changes were possibly confounded.

The material sequenced was blood. The genes are TRBV10-3 and TRBJ2-5; D possibly corresponds to TRBD2 (6 bases). This clonotype originated in a man between 18 and 35 years old in good health. Written as DNA, the CDR3 is TGTGCCATCAGACCCGGGACTGGAAGTTGGGAGACCCAGTACTTC. Its protein is CAIRPGTGSWETQYF.